This T cell receptor beta chain was identified during a study of cytomegalovirus exposure and HLA in healthy donors. PCR was performed using 60 Vbeta and 13 Jbeta primers. Repertoires were generated with immunoSEQ multiplex PCR, while TCRdb's copy carries only in-frame clones and drops some. The repertoire holds around 150,000 clones, around 84% seen once, with around 2% in the top ten. In germline, CDR1 is LNHNV, CDR2 YYDKDF (reference sequence). Losses at the gene ends were 5 bases for V and 2 bases for J; bases not matched to a gene: 4. The CDR3 is 15 residues long. The rearrangement uses TRBV15 and TRBJ1-4; TRBD1 matches 8 bases. Sequenced: PBMCs. The receptor comes from a man aged 18 to 35 in good health and CMV-seronegative. The CDR3 DNA is TGTGCCACCAGCGGACAGGGTGGTACTAATGAAAAACTGTTTTTT. As protein: CATSGQGGTNEKLFF.